The 29 T cell receptor beta chains below all came from one sample that was sequenced in a study of blood T cell repertoires in COVID-19. Generated by immunoSEQ multiplex PCR, the TCRdb table keeps only in-frame clones and is missing some. The table has around 250,000 clones, 86% seen once; the top ten hold about 3%. The sample was peripheral blood. These receptor sequences come from a woman in her thirties with active or convalescent COVID-19.

This chain connects TRBV12-3 or TRBV12-4 to TRBJ2-2; D may be TRBD2 (5 bases). Between the trimmed V and J ends, which lost 9 bases and 4 bases, there was a span of 9 bases. The CDR3 covers 12 residues. DNA for the CDR3: TGTGCCAGTTCCGCGGGCACCGGGGAGCTGTTTTTT. Protein: CASSAGTGELFF.

The V and J genes are TRBV14 and TRBJ2-5; D gene unclear. CDR3 length: 12 residues. Looked up from germline, CDR1 is SGHDN and CDR2 is FVKESK. Trimming removed 4 bases from V and 4 bases from J, with 7 bases in between. CDR3 residues: CASSPPGETQYF. DNA for the CDR3: TGTGCCAGCAGCCCCCCGGGAGAGACCCAGTACTTC.

In DNA, the CDR3 is TGCAGCGTGCAGGGACTAGCGGGCGGTGGAGTTGAGTACTTC. Translating gives CSVQGLAGGGVEYF. This chain connects TRBV29-1 to TRBJ2-7, with TRBD2 matching over 12 bases. Trimming removed 6 bases from V and 11 bases from J; junction bases left unmatched: 14. The CDR3 extends over 14 amino acids. Germline V CDR1 and CDR2: SQVTM, ANQGSEA.

The chain carries TRBV7-2 and TRBJ2-1; 7 nucleotides line up with TRBD2. CDR3 length: 15 amino acids. V dropped 3 bases and J dropped 7; count of bases not matched to a gene: 9. From germline, CDR1 is SGHTA and CDR2 FQGNSA. CDR3 nucleotide sequence: TGTGCCAGCAGCTTTAATCCAGCGGGGTTGAATGAGCAGTTCTTC. Translation gives CASSFNPAGLNEQFF.

J is TRBJ2-5 and V is TRBV19; 15 positions agree with TRBD2. Trimming took 5 bases from V and 3 from J; bases not matched to a gene: 10. The CDR3 totals 18 residues. CDR1 LNHDA and CDR2 SQIVND come from the germline V gene (reference sequence). The CDR3 nucleotides read TGTGCCAGTAGTGCTCCCTACGGGACTAGCGGGGGGAAAGAGACCCAGTACTTC. It encodes CASSAPYGTSGGKETQYF.

The chain has TRBV19 and TRBJ1-3; possibly TRBD1 for D (5 bases). This CDR3 is built from 16 residues. V shed 7 bases and J shed 0 bases, with 16 bases lying between them. Germline V gene sequence: CDR1 LNHDA, CDR2 SQIVND (reference sequence). CDR3 residues: CASMAPGQPSGNTIYF. In DNA, the CDR3 is TGTGCCAGTATGGCCCCCGGACAACCCTCTGGAAACACCATATATTTT.

The CDR3 DNA reads as TGTGCCAGCTCACCACGGCGGGGGGGCCTGAGTGAGCAGTTCTTC. Protein sequence: CASSPRRGGLSEQFF. This chain links TRBV18 with TRBJ2-1, with 9 positions matching TRBD2. This CDR3 is 15 amino acids long. Trimming removed 1 base from V and 9 bases from J; junction bases left unmatched: 7. Per the germline V gene, CDR1 is KGHSH and CDR2 is LQKENI.

J is TRBJ2-7 and V is TRBV6-5; 12 bases line up with TRBD1. V lost 11 bases and J lost 6; bases outside the gene matches: 8. Per germline, CDR1 MNHEY and CDR2 SVGAGI. The length of the CDR3 is 13 residues. The CDR3 protein is CAGGQGAPFEQYF. The CDR3 nucleotides are TGTGCCGGGGGACAGGGGGCCCCTTTCGAGCAGTACTTC.

The chain uses TRBV30 and TRBJ1-4; D is undetermined. Looked up from germline, CDR1 is GTSNPN and CDR2 is SVGIG (reference sequence). The germline V and J ends were trimmed by 1 base and 7 bases, with 10 bases remaining between them. This CDR3 comprises 13 residues. This CDR3 is CAWSDHSFEKLFF. CDR3 DNA sequence: TGTGCCTGGAGTGACCACAGCTTTGAAAAACTGTTTTTT.

The chain joins TRBV20-1 to TRBJ2-1; a weak D match, TRBD1 (5 bases). CDR1 and CDR2 (germline): DFQATT, SNEGSKA (reference sequence). The V gene lost 6 bases and the J gene lost 8 bases, with 11 bases spanning the gap. The CDR3 runs to 11 residues. The CDR3 DNA follows: TGCAGTGCATCGCAGGGTCATGAGCAGTTCTTC. Translation: CSASQGHEQFF.

The chain recombines TRBV4-1 with TRBJ2-4; 8 bases match TRBD1. V lost 2 bases to trimming and J lost 3 bases; unmatched junction nucleotides: 12. The length of the CDR3 is 18 residues. Germline V CDR1 and CDR2: MGHRA, YSYEKL. The CDR3 region has the DNA TGCGCCAGCAGCCAATTTGGACAGGGTGCCGGGGTCAAAAACATTCAGTACTTC. The encoded protein is CASSQFGQGAGVKNIQYF.

This sequence joins TRBV7-2 and TRBJ1-5, with D uncertain. Per germline, CDR1 SGHTA and CDR2 FQGNSA. V dropped 2 bases and J dropped 4 bases, with 12 bases sitting between them. The CDR3 totals 15 residues. CDR3 region: CASSLSHTTNQPQHF. The CDR3 nucleotides read TGTGCCAGCAGCTTATCACACACGACAAATCAGCCCCAGCATTTT.

The V gene is TRBV2, the J gene TRBJ1-1; D is perhaps TRBD1 (6 bases). CDR3 size: 14 residues. CDR1 SNHLY and CDR2 FYNNEI come from the germline V gene. V was shortened by 7 bases and J by 9 bases, with 21 bases between the two germline ends. Here the CDR3 reads CASIQGRGSNQAFF. CDR3 sequence (DNA): TGTGCCAGCATTCAGGGTAGGGGGAGTAATCAAGCTTTCTTT.

This rearrangement joins TRBV3-1 (or the pseudogene TRBV3-2) to TRBJ1-6, with a possible D match to TRBD1 (5 bases). The CDR3 contains 16 residues. Trimming removed 5 bases from V and 6 bases from J, with 17 bases in between. Germline V CDR1 and CDR2: LGHDT, YNNKEL (reference sequence). CDR3: CASSEEGLTGNSPLHF. The CDR3 region has the DNA TGTGCCAGCAGCGAGGAGGGACTAACGGGTAATTCACCCCTCCACTTT.

The rearrangement links TRBV19 to TRBJ2-3; 8 nucleotides line up with TRBD2. Germline V CDR1 and CDR2: LNHDA, SQIVND (reference sequence). The CDR3 loop spans 16 amino acids. With V trimmed by 5 bases and J by 0 bases, 7 bases remained unmatched. In DNA form, the CDR3 reads TGTGCCAGTAGTCTCTCGGGGGGGACTAGCACAGATACGCAGTATTTT. Translating it yields CASSLSGGTSTDTQYF. The whole variable domain, remainder taken from reference TRBV19 and TRBJ2-3, is DGGITQSPKYLFRKEGQNVTLSCEQNLNHDAMYWYRQDPGQGLRLIYYSQIVNDFQKGDIAEGYSVSREKKESFPLTVTSAQKNPTAFYLCASSLSGGTSTDTQYFGPGTRLTVL.

V usage is TRBV24-1 and J usage is TRBJ1-2; 7 bases line up with TRBD1. CDR1 and CDR2 from the germline V gene are KGHDR and SFDVKD. V gave up 3 bases and J gave up 8 bases; unmatched junction bases: 17. CDR3 length equals 17 residues. The CDR3 here is CATSDQTATGQFSGYTF. CDR3 in DNA: TGTGCCACCAGTGATCAAACGGCGACAGGGCAATTCTCCGGCTACACCTTC.

The chain combines TRBV28 with TRBJ2-1; D remains unclear. The CDR3 is 15 amino acids. The germline CDR1 and CDR2 sequences are MDHEN and SYDVKM. Deletions cut 3 bases from V and 2 bases from J, with 11 bases between. As DNA, the CDR3 is TGTGCCAGCAGTTTGGAGCGCGATCCCTACAATGAGCAGTTCTTC. Translation gives CASSLERDPYNEQFF.

The chain combines TRBV3-1 (or the pseudogene TRBV3-2) with TRBJ1-1; D is perhaps TRBD1 (5 bases). The CDR3 totals 16 residues. Germline assignment: CDR1 LGHDT and CDR2 YNNKEL (reference sequence). V lost 4 bases to trimming and J lost 0 bases, with 15 bases between them. CDR3 loop: CASSPQPGLLNTEAFF. In DNA, the CDR3 is TGTGCCAGCAGCCCTCAACCGGGACTGTTGAACACTGAAGCTTTCTTT.

The chain combines TRBV27 with TRBJ1-6; TRBD1 is a possible D gene (5 bases). Between the trimmed V and J ends, which lost 7 bases and 6 bases, there was a span of 22 bases. This CDR3 spans 17 amino acids. CDR1 and CDR2 from the germline V gene are MNHEY and SMNVEV (reference sequence). The CDR3 DNA reads TGTGCCAGCACTTCTGTCTGGGAGGGACTGTTTAATTCACCCCTCCACTTT. Protein product: CASTSVWEGLFNSPLHF.

The chain joins TRBV4-3 to TRBJ2-5; tentative D call: TRBD2 (5 bases). The CDR3 sequence is 17 residues long. The V end lost 1 base, the J end lost 4 bases, and 19 bases lay between the germline ends. The V gene's germline CDR1 is LGHNA and CDR2 YSLEER. CDR3 sequence: CASSQAGSGRGRETQYF. The CDR3 nucleotides are TGCGCCAGCAGCCAAGCAGGTTCCGGGCGAGGGAGAGAGACCCAGTACTTC.

The rearrangement links TRBV30 to TRBJ1-1, with D possibly TRBD1 on 6 matching bases. CDR1 is GTSNPN and CDR2 is SVGIG in the germline V gene (reference sequence). The CDR3 extends over 15 amino acids. V was trimmed by 3 bases and J by 1 base, leaving 15 bases between them. The DNA for the CDR3 is TGTGCCTGGAGCGGCTGGGGGCTTAGGAACACTGAAGCTTTCTTT. This translates into CAWSGWGLRNTEAFF.

The rearrangement links TRBV6-1 to TRBJ2-1; D is perhaps TRBD1 (5 bases). The CDR3 spans 17 residues. Germline V gene data show CDR1 as MNHNS and CDR2 as SASEGT. Trimming left V 1 base short and J 2 bases short, with 15 bases between. The CDR3 DNA reads TGTGCCAGCAGTGAAGGACAGTACTACTTAACCTACAATGAGCAGTTCTTC. Protein product: CASSEGQYYLTYNEQFF.

The chain carries TRBV6-5 and TRBJ1-3; tentative D call: TRBD1 (6 bases). The CDR3 has 13 amino acids. V was pared by 2 bases and J by 7 bases, with 9 bases between. Germline CDR1 and CDR2: MNHEY and SVGAGI. CDR3 nucleotide sequence: TGTGCCAGCAGTTACCGCAGGGGTAACACCATATATTTT. Its protein is CASSYRRGNTIYF.

The chain carries TRBV10-3 and TRBJ1-3; D is undetermined. The V and J ends lost 10 bases and 3 bases respectively, with 16 bases between them. The CDR3 totals 14 residues. Germline CDR1 is ENHRY and CDR2 is SYGVKD. CDR3 in amino acids: CATNEGGYGNTIYF. The CDR3 DNA sequence: TGTGCCACGAACGAGGGAGGGTATGGAAACACCATATATTTT.

The chain uses TRBV19 and TRBJ2-3; 8 bases fit TRBD1. The V segment lost 6 bases and the J segment 4 bases; nucleotides outside the gene matches: 3. The CDR3 has 13 amino acids. Germline CDR1 LNHDA, CDR2 SQIVND (reference sequence). The CDR3 loop is CASSRGPADTQYF. The CDR3 DNA reads as TGTGCCAGTAGCAGGGGGCCAGCAGATACGCAGTATTTT.

The chain employs TRBV4-1 and TRBJ2-7; 8 bases line up with TRBD1. Germline CDR1 reads MGHRA; CDR2 reads YSYEKL. This CDR3 is 14 amino acids long. V lost 4 bases, J lost 5 bases, and 7 bases stayed unmatched. CDR3 DNA sequence: TGCGCCAGCAGCCCGGACAGGGACAGCAACGAGCAGTACTTC. Amino acids: CASSPDRDSNEQYF.

This clone occurred once. The chain links TRBV7-9 to TRBJ1-6, with D unresolved. The V end lost 1 base, the J end lost 9 bases, and 16 bases lay between the germline ends. The CDR3 extends over 16 amino acids. Germline CDR1 is SEHNR and CDR2 is FQNEAQ (reference sequence). The CDR3 nucleotides read TGTGCCAGCAGCTTAGTGGTCAATCCTGGTAGTTCACCCCTCCACTTT. It codes for CASSLVVNPGSSPLHF.

V usage is TRBV3-1 (or the pseudogene TRBV3-2) and J usage is TRBJ1-2; D gene ambiguous. This CDR3 comprises 13 residues. Germline values: CDR1 LGHDT, CDR2 YNNKEL (reference sequence). V was cut by 3 bases and J by 8 bases, with 13 bases left in between. The CDR3 DNA is TGTGCCAGCAGCCATCCCCTTTCGGGGGGCTACACCTTC. Translating it yields CASSHPLSGGYTF.

The count of this clone is one. V and J are TRBV10-3 and TRBJ2-2, with D unclear. CDR1 and CDR2 (germline): ENHRY, SYGVKD. CDR3 length: 12 residues. Trimming removed 7 bases from V and 3 bases from J, with 6 bases in between. Here the CDR3 reads CAITPDTGELFF. CDR3 coding DNA: TGTGCCATCACTCCCGACACCGGGGAGCTGTTTTTT.